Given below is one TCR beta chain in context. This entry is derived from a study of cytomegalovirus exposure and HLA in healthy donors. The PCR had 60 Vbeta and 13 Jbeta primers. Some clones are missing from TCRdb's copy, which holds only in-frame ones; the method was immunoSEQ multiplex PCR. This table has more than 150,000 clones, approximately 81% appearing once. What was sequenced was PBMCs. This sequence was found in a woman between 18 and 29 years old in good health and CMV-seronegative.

The CDR3 sequence is CASQGQGYNEQFF. In nucleotides, the CDR3 is TGTGCCAGCCAGGGCCAAGGCTACAATGAGCAGTTCTTC. This chain uses TRBV2 with TRBJ2-1; a weak D match, TRBD1 (5 bases). The CDR3 is made up of 13 amino acids. CDR1 is SNHLY and CDR2 is FYNNEI in the germline V gene. Trimming stripped 8 bases from V and 3 bases from J, with 11 bases between.